This TCR beta chain was identified in a study of blood T cell repertoires in COVID-19. Germline CDR1 is MNHEY and CDR2 is SMNVEV (reference sequence). The CDR3 has 9 residues. Trimming removed 7 bases at V and 9 bases at J, with 5 bases between. Libraries were prepared by immunoSEQ multiplex PCR; TCRdb keeps only in-frame clonotypes and omits some of them. The sample includes roughly 140,000 clones, around four fifths of them seen just once. The chain couples TRBV27 to TRBJ2-3; D unresolved. The TCR comes from a woman aged 40 to 50 who had recovered from COVID-19. The sequenced sample was PBMCs or T cells enriched from blood (not recorded which). The CDR3 protein is CASIETQYF. The DNA of the CDR3 is TGTGCCAGCATAGAAACGCAGTATTTT.